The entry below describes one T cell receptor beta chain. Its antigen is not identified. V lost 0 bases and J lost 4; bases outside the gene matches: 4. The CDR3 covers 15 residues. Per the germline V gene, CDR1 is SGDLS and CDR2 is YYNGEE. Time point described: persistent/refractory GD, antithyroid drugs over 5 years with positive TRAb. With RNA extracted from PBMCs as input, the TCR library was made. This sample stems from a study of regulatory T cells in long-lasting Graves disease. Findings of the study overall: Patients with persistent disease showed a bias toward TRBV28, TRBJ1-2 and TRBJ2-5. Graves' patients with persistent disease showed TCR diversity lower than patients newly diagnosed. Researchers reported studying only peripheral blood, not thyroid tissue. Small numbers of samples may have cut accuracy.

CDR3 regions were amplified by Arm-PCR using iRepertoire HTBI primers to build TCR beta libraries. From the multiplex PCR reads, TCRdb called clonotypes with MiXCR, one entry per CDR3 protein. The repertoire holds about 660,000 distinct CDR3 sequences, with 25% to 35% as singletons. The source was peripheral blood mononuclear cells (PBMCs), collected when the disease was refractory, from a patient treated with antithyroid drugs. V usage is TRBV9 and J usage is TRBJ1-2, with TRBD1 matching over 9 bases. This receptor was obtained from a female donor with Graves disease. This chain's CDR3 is CASSVGGQGGYGYTF. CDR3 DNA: TGTGCCAGCAGCGTAGGGGGACAGGGTGGCTATGGCTACACCTTC.